This T cell receptor (beta chain) was identified during a study of identical twins. V gave up 1 base and J gave up 2 bases; unmatched junction bases: 11. Per germline, CDR1 MGHRA and CDR2 YSYEKL. CDR3 length: 20 amino acids. This clonotype has only a few counts. TCRdb re-called the 5' RACE reads with MiXCR, one entry per CDR3 protein. This repertoire shows hundreds of thousands of distinct CDR3 sequences, 8.6% found once; its top ten account for 0.75% to 1%. In addition, the sample was reused for a study of yellow fever vaccine responses in identical twins.

This TCR was sampled from a woman under 30 in good health. The sequenced sample consisted of PBMCs. The chain joins TRBV4-1 to TRBJ2-2, with TRBD1 matching 12 bases. As DNA, the CDR3 is TGCGCCAGCAGCCAAGGACTTGGGACAGGGGGCGGAGGAAACACCGGGGAGCTGTTTTTT. It codes for CASSQGLGTGGGGNTGELFF.